This TCR beta chain was found in a study of T-cell reconstitution after alpha-beta-depleted transplantation in children. This clonotype was observed a handful of times. CDR1 is SQVTM and CDR2 is ANQGSEA in the germline V gene. Trimming cost V 8 bases and J 6 bases, with 14 bases left between them. The CDR3 covers 12 residues. Molecular barcoding with unique molecular identifiers was used for the TCRbeta library. TCRdb reanalysed the PCR reads using MiXCR and keeps one entry per CDR3 protein. This table holds roughly 500,000 distinct CDR3 sequences, over 25% found once. The sequence derives from a human donor who donated a stem cell graft to a child with aplastic anemia. The material sequenced was PBMCs from the stem cell graft donor, taken from the stem cell graft. The chain carries TRBV29-1 and TRBJ2-1; weak D call: TRBD2 (6 bases). The CDR3, as DNA: TGCAGCTCAGGAGGGAGAACCAATGAGCAGTTCTTC. Protein sequence: CSSGGRTNEQFF.